This passage covers 30 T cell receptor beta chains from one sample sequenced in a study of T-cell memory formation after mild COVID-19. TCRdb called the 5' RACE reads again in MiXCR, with one record for every CDR3 protein. Of 530,000 or so distinct CDR3 sequences in the sample, roughly 17% were seen once. The material sequenced was PBMCs or a T cell subset sorted from them (not recorded which). These receptors were obtained from an adult woman who had mild COVID-19 (a few samples of this study predate the infection). Cell type and time point are not known.

This clonotype has only a few counts. CDR3 sequence (DNA): TGTGCCAGCAGCTCCCGACAGGCGACCTTCTCTGGGGCCAACGTCCTGACTTTC. Protein: CASSSRQATFSGANVLTF. The chain combines TRBV7-2 with TRBJ2-6; TRBD1 might be the D (6 bases). Germline V gene lookup returns CDR1 SGHTA and CDR2 FQGNSA. V lost 4 bases and J lost 0, with 16 bases in between. The CDR3 runs 18 residues.

This sequence joins TRBV7-9 and TRBJ2-6; 8 bases fit TRBD1. The V and J ends lost 2 bases and 0 bases, in that order; junction bases with no gene match: 6. This CDR3 spans 18 amino acids. Germline V gene data show CDR1 as SEHNR and CDR2 as FQNEAQ (reference sequence). The CDR3 spells CASSLTGGRSSGANVLTF. The CDR3 coding sequence is TGTGCCAGCAGCTTAACAGGGGGTCGGAGCTCTGGGGCCAACGTCCTGACTTTC. The whole variable domain, remainder taken from reference TRBV7-9 and TRBJ2-6, is DTGVSQNPRHKITKRGQNVTFRCDPISEHNRLYWYRQTLGQGPEFLTYFQNEAQLEKSRLLSDRFSAERPKGSFSTLEIQRTEQGDSAMYLCASSLTGGRSSGANVLTFGAGSRLTVL.

This clonotype was recorded at least ten times. The chain links TRBV3-1 to TRBJ1-2; no clear D gene. Trimming cost V 5 bases and J 0 bases, with 13 bases left between them. The germline V gene encodes CDR1 LGHDT and CDR2 YNNKEL (reference sequence). This CDR3 spans 15 amino acids. The CDR3 nucleotides read TGTGCCAGCAGCTCACGGGCCGCGCCTAACTATGGCTACACCTTC. This gives the protein CASSSRAAPNYGYTF.

This clonotype has just a few counts. The V gene is TRBV6-5, the J gene TRBJ2-5, with D perhaps matching TRBD1 (6 bases). CDR3 size: 16 residues. Germline V gene lookup returns CDR1 MNHEY and CDR2 SVGAGI. V was trimmed by 6 bases and J by 3 bases, leaving 20 bases between them. DNA of the CDR3: TGTGCCAGCAGACAAGGTTATGGACAGTCTAAAGAGACCCAGTACTTC. It yields the protein CASRQGYGQSKETQYF.

The chain combines TRBV7-9 with TRBJ2-5, with a possible D match to TRBD1 (6 bases). The CDR3 has 15 residues. The germline V gene encodes CDR1 SEHNR and CDR2 FQNEAQ (reference sequence). V was cut by 7 bases and J by 4 bases, with 19 bases left in between. The CDR3 region has the DNA TGTGCCAGCAACCATAATACAGGGACGTCAGAGACCCAGTACTTC. Translation gives CASNHNTGTSETQYF.

The rearrangement joins TRBV6-5 to TRBJ1-5, with TRBD1 matching over 8 bases. V trimming: 6 bases; J trimming: 4 bases; junction bases outside the gene matches: 8. This CDR3 has 15 residues. Germline-derived CDR1 and CDR2 are MNHEY and SVGAGI. The CDR3: CASSQGQGWNQPQHF. The DNA of the CDR3 is TGTGCCAGCAGCCAAGGACAGGGATGGAATCAGCCCCAGCATTTT.

The table lists this clonotype with a few counts. This chain joins TRBV30 and TRBJ1-1, with TRBD1 matching 8 bases. The CDR3 contains 12 residues. With 6 bases clipped from V and 5 bases from J, the junction kept 5 bases outside the gene matches. CDR1 and CDR2 from the germline V gene are GTSNPN and SVGIG (reference sequence). The CDR3 nucleotides read TGTGCCTGTACAGGGGGAGGGACTGAAGCTTTCTTT. This codes for CACTGGGTEAFF.

This clonotype has more than one count but fewer than ten. This chain connects TRBV20-1 to TRBJ1-5, with a tentative D call TRBD1 (5 bases). CDR3 length: 15 amino acids. Germline V gene sequence: CDR1 DFQATT, CDR2 SNEGSKA (reference sequence). V was clipped by 2 bases and J by 1 base, with 12 bases between them. The CDR3 loop is CSARSAEGSNQPQHF. CDR3 bases: TGCAGTGCTAGATCCGCTGAGGGGAGCAATCAGCCCCAGCATTTT.

This chain uses TRBV29-1 with TRBJ2-7; D might be TRBD1 (6 bases). Looked up from germline, CDR1 is SQVTM and CDR2 is ANQGSEA. The V gene lost 2 bases and the J gene lost 2 bases, with 13 bases spanning the gap. There are 14 residues in the CDR3. The CDR3 region is CSVEIGGTTYEQYF. CDR3 in DNA: TGCAGCGTTGAAATCGGTGGGACAACCTACGAGCAGTACTTC.

The J gene is TRBJ2-1, the V gene TRBV7-8; unclear D gene. CDR1 is SGHVS and CDR2 is FQNEAQ in the germline V gene. V lost 7 bases and J lost 3, with 19 bases in between. The CDR3 length is 16 residues. The CDR3 DNA follows: TGTGCCAGCATCCGAAATCGGACGAGCCGCTACAATGAGCAGTTCTTC. Translating it yields CASIRNRTSRYNEQFF.

The chain joins TRBV29-1 to TRBJ1-2; D ambiguous. V dropped 6 bases and J dropped 8 bases, with 19 bases sitting between them. From germline, CDR1 is SQVTM and CDR2 ANQGSEA. The CDR3 has 13 amino acids. CDR3 residues: CSVTHGGFEGYTF. The DNA for the CDR3 is TGCAGCGTCACACACGGCGGATTCGAGGGCTACACCTTC.

V and J are TRBV4-1 and TRBJ2-7; a possible D gene is TRBD2 (6 bases). The CDR3 loop spans 15 amino acids. V was trimmed by 4 bases and J by 5 bases, leaving 18 bases between them. Per the germline V gene, CDR1 is MGHRA and CDR2 is YSYEKL. In DNA, the CDR3 is TGCGCCAGCAGCCTTCTGATTTACGGGGGTAACGAGCAGTACTTC. It is translated as CASSLLIYGGNEQYF.

The rearrangement links TRBV15 to TRBJ1-1; 8 nucleotides line up with TRBD1. V lost 0 bases and J lost 1; bases outside the gene matches: 13. The germline gives CDR1 LNHNV, CDR2 YYDKDF (reference sequence). CDR3 length: 19 residues. This chain's CDR3 is CATSRDYPGGGWGNTEAFF. The CDR3, as DNA: TGTGCCACCAGCAGAGATTACCCAGGGGGCGGTTGGGGGAACACTGAAGCTTTCTTT. Full variable domain (remainder filled in from reference TRBV15 and TRBJ1-1): DAMVIQNPRYQVTQFGKPVTLSCSQTLNHNVMYWYQQKSSQAPKLLFHYYDKDFNNEADTPDNFQSRRPNTSFCFLDIRSPGLGDTAMYLCATSRDYPGGGWGNTEAFFGQGTRLTVV.

The sample holds a few counts of this clonotype. CDR3 coding DNA: TGTGCCAGCCAGAGCGGGGTTTTCGATGAGCAGTTCTTC. Translation gives CASQSGVFDEQFF. This chain uses TRBV13 with TRBJ2-1; 7 nucleotides agree with TRBD2. This CDR3 comprises 13 residues. Losses at the gene ends were 8 bases for V and 8 bases for J; bases not matched to a gene: 9. CDR1 and CDR2 (germline): PRHDT, FYEKMQ (reference sequence).

This chain joins TRBV12-3 or TRBV12-4 and TRBJ1-1, with D possibly matching TRBD1 (5 bases). This CDR3 region has 14 residues. The V and J ends lost 6 bases and 2 bases respectively, with 13 bases between them. The CDR3 DNA reads as TGTGCCAGCAGCAAACAGGAGCTTAACACTGAAGCTTTCTTT. It translates to CASSKQELNTEAFF.

In its sample, this clonotype was seen a few times. J is TRBJ2-1 and V is TRBV6-2 or TRBV6-3, with TRBD2 matching over 8 bases. CDR1 and CDR2 (germline): MNHEY, SVGEGT. J gave up 3 bases and V 6 bases, and 10 bases lay outside the gene matches. The CDR3 covers 16 residues. The CDR3 spells CASRKITSGDYNEQFF. CDR3 DNA: TGTGCCAGCAGAAAGATTACTAGCGGTGACTACAATGAGCAGTTCTTC.

This clonotype was counted between two and nine times. The J gene is TRBJ1-5, the V gene TRBV20-1; D not certain. Germline-derived CDR1 and CDR2 are DFQATT and SNEGSKA (reference sequence). The germline V and J ends were trimmed by 2 bases and 3 bases, with 14 bases remaining between them. This CDR3 is built from 15 residues. The CDR3 sequence: CSARHTPVDNQPQHF. DNA of the CDR3: TGCAGTGCTAGACATACCCCGGTGGACAATCAGCCCCAGCATTTT.

The chain is built from TRBV3-1 and TRBJ2-2; TRBD1 is a possible D gene (6 bases). This CDR3 comprises 18 residues. The V gene's germline CDR1 is LGHDT and CDR2 YNNKEL (reference sequence). V lost 0 bases and J lost 4, with 18 bases in between. The CDR3 is CASSQDLGQYLTTGELFF. The CDR3 DNA reads TGTGCCAGCAGCCAAGATTTAGGACAGTACCTTACCACCGGGGAGCTGTTTTTT.

Only a few counts were recorded for this clonotype. The V and J genes are TRBV5-1 and TRBJ1-1; 7 bases align to TRBD1. The V and J ends lost 3 bases and 1 base, in that order; junction bases with no gene match: 6. Germline V CDR1 and CDR2: SGHRS, YFSETQ. The CDR3 has 15 residues. The CDR3 protein is CASSWGDRANTEAFF. CDR3 nucleotides: TGCGCCAGCAGCTGGGGTGACAGGGCGAACACTGAAGCTTTCTTT.

This clonotype was recorded at least ten times. The V and J genes are TRBV24-1 and TRBJ2-1, with 9 bases fitting TRBD1. The CDR3 consists of 15 residues. Germline values: CDR1 KGHDR, CDR2 SFDVKD. V was clipped by 3 bases and J by 6 bases; unmatched bases: 5. The chain's CDR3 is CATSDPGQGSNEQFF. The CDR3 DNA reads as TGTGCCACCAGTGATCCGGGACAGGGATCCAATGAGCAGTTCTTC.

The J gene is TRBJ2-2, the V gene TRBV5-1; TRBD1 aligns across 9 bases. This CDR3 has 16 residues. Germline CDR1 reads SGHRS; CDR2 reads YFSETQ. Trimming cost V 2 bases and J 4 bases; bases outside gene matches: 6. The CDR3: CASSFGGQGVTGELFF. In DNA form, the CDR3 reads TGCGCCAGCAGCTTTGGGGGACAGGGAGTCACCGGGGAGCTGTTTTTT. Using reference TRBV5-1 and TRBJ2-2 for the parts outside the CDR3, the full variable domain is KAGVTQTPRYLIKTRGQQVTLSCSPISGHRSVSWYQQTPGQGLQFLFEYFSETQRNKGNFPGRFSGRQFSNSRSEMNVSTLELGDSALYLCASSFGGQGVTGELFFGEGSRLTVL.

In this sample, this clonotype turned up a few times. This sequence joins TRBV5-1 and TRBJ1-1; D perhaps matches TRBD1 (6 bases). The CDR3 loop spans 14 amino acids. The germline CDR1 and CDR2 sequences are SGHRS and YFSETQ. V lost 2 bases and J lost 4, with 12 bases in between. CDR3 residues: CASSLGQGPTEAFF. The CDR3 region has the DNA TGCGCCAGCAGCTTAGGGCAGGGGCCCACTGAAGCTTTCTTT.

The V call is TRBV29-1, the J call TRBJ2-5, with D uncertain. V was trimmed by 7 bases and J by 2 bases, leaving 14 bases between them. The CDR3 sequence is 13 residues long. From germline, CDR1 is SQVTM and CDR2 ANQGSEA. CDR3 amino acids: CSAEFRNQETQYF. The CDR3 region has the DNA TGCAGCGCCGAGTTCCGTAATCAAGAGACCCAGTACTTC.

This rearrangement joins TRBV7-2 to TRBJ2-3; D may be TRBD1 or TRBD2 (6 bases each). In germline, CDR1 is SGHTA, CDR2 FQGNSA. Trimming took 3 bases from V and 3 from J, leaving 16 bases between them. CDR3 length: 16 residues. CDR3 protein: CASSFFPGAGTDTQYF. Written as DNA, the CDR3 is TGTGCCAGCAGCTTTTTTCCGGGGGCTGGTACAGATACGCAGTATTTT. The whole variable domain, remainder taken from reference TRBV7-2 and TRBJ2-3, is GAGVSQSPSNKVTEKGKDVELRCDPISGHTALYWYRQSLGQGLEFLIYFQGNSAPDKSGLPSDRFSAERTGGSVSTLTIQRTQQEDSAVYLCASSFFPGAGTDTQYFGPGTRLTVL.

The CDR3 region is CASSRGSTGNEQFF. The CDR3 nucleotides read TGTGCCAGCAGCCGAGGGAGTACGGGGAATGAGCAGTTCTTC. The J gene is TRBJ2-1, the V gene TRBV11-2; perhaps TRBD2 as D (5 bases). CDR1 and CDR2 from the germline V gene are SGHAT and FQNNGV. V shed 5 bases and J shed 7 bases, with 15 bases lying between them. The length of the CDR3 is 14 residues.

The chain is built from TRBV20-1 and TRBJ2-7, with TRBD2 matching 7 bases. The germline V gene encodes CDR1 DFQATT and CDR2 SNEGSKA (reference sequence). V lost 6 bases and J lost 7; bases outside the gene matches: 18. CDR3 length: 15 residues. The CDR3 region has the DNA TGCAGTGCCCCCCCTCTTGGGGGAGGGCCTCGGGAGCAGTACTTC. It yields the protein CSAPPLGGGPREQYF.

This clonotype was recorded at least ten times. The chain carries TRBV12-3 or TRBV12-4 and TRBJ2-3; D call uncertain. V was clipped by 6 bases and J by 1 base, with 11 bases between them. There are 14 residues in the CDR3. CDR3 nucleotide sequence: TGTGCCAGCAGCACTCTGTGGGGCACAGATACGCAGTATTTT. This codes for CASSTLWGTDTQYF.

This clonotype has more than one count but fewer than ten. V gene TRBV14 combines with J gene TRBJ1-1; D call uncertain. Trimming removed 1 base from V and 3 bases from J, with 12 bases in between. The CDR3 extends over 15 amino acids. Per the germline V gene, CDR1 is SGHDN and CDR2 is FVKESK. Here the CDR3 reads CASSQAEVIYTEAFF. The CDR3 DNA follows: TGTGCCAGCAGCCAAGCAGAGGTAATTTACACTGAAGCTTTCTTT. The variable domain in full, with the rest retrieved from reference TRBV14 and TRBJ1-1, is EAGVTQFPSHSVIEKGQTVTLRCDPISGHDNLYWYRRVMGKEIKFLLHFVKESKQDESGMPNNRFLAERTGGTYSTLKVQPAELEDSGVYFCASSQAEVIYTEAFFGQGTRLTVV.

This clonotype came up many times. The V and J genes are TRBV12-3 or TRBV12-4 and TRBJ2-7; 10 bases align to TRBD1. The junction had 6 bases not matched to a gene; V was cut back by 6 bases and J by 4 bases. The CDR3 covers 14 residues. CDR3 region: CASSATGGSYEQYF. The DNA for the CDR3 is TGTGCCAGCAGCGCGACAGGGGGCAGTTACGAGCAGTACTTC.

This clonotype was detected only a few times. The chain employs TRBV9 and TRBJ2-5; D not certain. V was trimmed by 1 base and J by 1 base, leaving 2 bases between them. The CDR3 has 12 amino acids. CDR1 and CDR2 (germline): SGDLS, YYNGEE. CDR3: CASSVTQETQYF. CDR3 sequence (DNA): TGTGCCAGCAGCGTAACCCAAGAGACCCAGTACTTC.